This entry lists 3 T cell receptor beta chains sequenced from one sample in a study of identical twins. TCRdb reprocessed the 5' RACE reads via MiXCR and lists one record per CDR3 protein. The sample lists hundreds of thousands of distinct CDR3 sequences; less than 7% were seen once. Specimen: naive T cells sorted from blood. Source of these receptors: a man between 18 and 35 years old in good health.

The genes are TRBV7-8 and TRBJ2-1; 10 nucleotides agree with TRBD2. J gave up 10 bases and V 3 bases, and 15 bases lay outside the gene matches. Germline CDR1 reads SGHVS; CDR2 reads FQNEAQ. The CDR3 runs 17 residues. DNA of the CDR3: TGTGCCAGCAGCTTCGCTAGTAGTTCTAGCGGGAGTCAGGAGCAGTTCTTC. It translates to CASSFASSSSGSQEQFF.

As to this clonotype: A much larger clone lies a single base off, so this may be a read error. This sequence joins TRBV6-5 and TRBJ2-1, with TRBD1 matching over 7 bases. This CDR3 is built from 14 residues. Germline V lookup: CDR1 MNHEY, CDR2 SVGAGI. CDR3: CSSSYSPGGNEQFF. In nucleotides, the CDR3 is TGTTCCAGCAGTTACTCTCCAGGGGGTAATGAGCAGTTCTTC.

This clonotype has a handful of counts. The rearrangement joins TRBV5-4 to TRBJ2-5, with 14 bases aligning to TRBD2. Germline CDR1 SGHNT, CDR2 YYREEE (reference sequence). CDR3 length equals 17 residues. V lost 3 bases to trimming and J lost 4 bases; unmatched junction nucleotides: 8. The DNA for the CDR3 is TGTGCCAGCAGCTGGCCGGGACTAGCGGGAGTCGCAGAGACCCAGTACTTC. Protein: CASSWPGLAGVAETQYF.